The clone carrying this T cell receptor beta chain was counted between two and nine times. The time point is: blood 4 weeks post-SBRT, at nephrectomy. Regarding treatment: 15 Gy SBRT to primary tumor, nephrectomy 4 weeks later. This entry is derived from a study of radiation and T cells in renal cell carcinoma. Profiling relied on immunoSEQ multiplex PCR, and the TCRdb table lists in-frame clones only, not all of them. Among 120,000 to 150,000 clones, approximately 86% were seen once, and the ten largest hold around a sixth. This clonotype was sampled from a woman aged 50 to 60 with renal cell carcinoma. The sequences come from blood, collected from a patient whose treatment included radiotherapy and nephrectomy.

The CDR3: CASSLRDRDNSPLHF. CDR3 bases: TGTGCCAGCAGTTTACGGGACAGAGATAATTCACCCCTCCACTTT. V usage is TRBV28 and J usage is TRBJ1-6, with 7 bases matching TRBD1. This CDR3 is built from 15 residues. Germline CDR1 is MDHEN and CDR2 is SYDVKM. The V segment lost 2 bases and the J segment 5 bases; nucleotides outside the gene matches: 3.